This is a list of T cell receptor beta chains from one sample in a study of shared T cell receptors in the human thymus. Profiled with immunoSEQ multiplex PCR; TCRdb holds only in-frame clones, not every one. In the table there are about 380,000 clones, about 95% of which are singletons. Sequenced sample: thymocytes. The receptors originated from a human donor. CDR3s include the opening cysteine and the closing phenylalanine or tryptophan. The order of the fields is CDR3 protein, CDR3 DNA, J gene, clone size, D gene, V gene. A D gene is named only where the DNA matches it firmly. Size is omitted from some rows. Given values are once, few, many or a class for expanded clones.

CDR3: CASSRGRGSYEQYF
DNA: TGTGCCAGCAGTCGAGGTAGGGGGTCCTACGAGCAGTACTTC
J: TRBJ2-7
size: .
D: .
V: TRBV28

CDR3: CSVEQGYTEAFF
DNA: TGCAGCGTTGAACAGGGTTACACTGAAGCTTTCTTT
J: TRBJ1-1
size: few
D: .
V: TRBV29-1

CDR3: CASISTGTGGEQYF
DNA: TGTGCCAGTATAAGTACCGGGACAGGGGGCGAGCAGTACTTC
J: TRBJ2-7
size: .
D: TRBD1
V: TRBV28

CDR3: CASSPRPVGQPQHF
DNA: TGTGCCAGCAGCCCAAGACCGGTGGGGCAGCCCCAGCATTTT
J: TRBJ1-5
size: .
D: .
V: TRBV27

CDR3: CSLLYEQYF
DNA: TGCAGTCTCCTTTACGAGCAGTACTTC
J: TRBJ2-7
size: few
D: .
V: TRBV20-1

CDR3: CASSPSLGSSGRVTDTQYF
DNA: TGTGCCAGCTCACCCTCCCTCGGAAGTAGCGGGAGGGTTACAGATACGCAGTATTTT
J: TRBJ2-3
size: once
D: TRBD2
V: TRBV18

CDR3: CATSYSKARGTEPSYGYTF
DNA: TGTGCCACCAGCTATTCTAAAGCCCGGGGGACAGAGCCATCCTATGGCTACACCTTC
J: TRBJ1-2
size: .
D: TRBD1
V: TRBV15

CDR3: CASKTDGTVPFLQETQYF
DNA: TGTGCCAGCAAAACCGATGGGACAGTTCCTTTTTTGCAAGAGACCCAGTACTTC
J: TRBJ2-5
size: .
D: TRBD1
V: TRBV25-1

CDR3: CASSFGGSYEQYF
DNA: TGTGCCAGCAGTTTCGGCGGATCCTACGAGCAGTACTTC
J: TRBJ2-7
size: .
D: .
V: TRBV28

CDR3: CASSFPLGERSSYEQYF
DNA: TGTGCCAGCAGTTTCCCGCTAGGGGAGCGGAGCTCCTACGAGCAGTACTTC
J: TRBJ2-7
size: .
D: .
V: TRBV27

CDR3: CASSDVTSGSSYNEQFF
DNA: TGTGCCAGCAGTGATGTGACTAGCGGGAGTTCCTACAATGAGCAGTTCTTC
J: TRBJ2-1
size: once
D: TRBD2
V: TRBV6-4